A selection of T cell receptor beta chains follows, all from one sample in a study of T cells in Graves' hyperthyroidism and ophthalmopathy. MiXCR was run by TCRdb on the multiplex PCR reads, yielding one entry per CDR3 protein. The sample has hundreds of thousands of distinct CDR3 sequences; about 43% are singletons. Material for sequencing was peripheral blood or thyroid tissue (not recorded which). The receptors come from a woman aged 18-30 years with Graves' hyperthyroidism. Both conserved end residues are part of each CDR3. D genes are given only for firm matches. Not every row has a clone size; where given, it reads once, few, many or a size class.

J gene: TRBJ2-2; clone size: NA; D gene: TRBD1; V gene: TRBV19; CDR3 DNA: TGTGCCAGTAGTGCGGACAGGGCCAACACCGGGGAGCTGTTTTTT; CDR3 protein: CASSADRANTGELFF
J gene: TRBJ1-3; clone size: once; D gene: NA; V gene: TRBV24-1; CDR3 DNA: TGTGCCACCAGCAGTGCAGGAAACACCATATATTTT; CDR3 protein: CATSSAGNTIYF
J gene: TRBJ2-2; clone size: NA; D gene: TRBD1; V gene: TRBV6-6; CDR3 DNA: TGCGCCAGCAGTTTCCCGGACAGGACGAACACCGGGGAGCTGTTTTTT; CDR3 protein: CASSFPDRTNTGELFF
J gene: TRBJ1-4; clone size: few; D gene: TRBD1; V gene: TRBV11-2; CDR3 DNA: TGTGCCAGCAGCCCATCCGGGACAGTAAATGAAAAACTGTTTTTT; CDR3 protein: CASSPSGTVNEKLFF
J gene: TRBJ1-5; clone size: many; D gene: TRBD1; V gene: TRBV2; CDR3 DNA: TGCGCCAGCAGTGAGACAGGGAATCAGCCCCAGCATTTT; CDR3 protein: CASSETGNQPQHF
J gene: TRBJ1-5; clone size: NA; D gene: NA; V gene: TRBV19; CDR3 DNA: TGTGCCAGCCCCGAACCGGACCAGCCCCAGCATTTT; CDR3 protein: CASPEPDQPQHF
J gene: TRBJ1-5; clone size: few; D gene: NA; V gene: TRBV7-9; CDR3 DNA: TGTGCCAGCAGCCCCCCTGTCGAGGGATCACAGCCCCAGCATTTT; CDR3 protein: CASSPPVEGSQPQHF
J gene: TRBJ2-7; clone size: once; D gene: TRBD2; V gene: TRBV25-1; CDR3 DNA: TGTGCCAGCAGTGAAGGGGCTAGCGGGGACGGAACCTACGAGCAGTACTTC; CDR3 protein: CASSEGASGDGTYEQYF
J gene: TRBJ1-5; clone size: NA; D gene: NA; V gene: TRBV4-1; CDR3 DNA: TGCGCCAGCAGCCAAACTTTCTCAGGACCAGTCAATCAGCCCCAGCATTTT; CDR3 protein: CASSQTFSGPVNQPQHF
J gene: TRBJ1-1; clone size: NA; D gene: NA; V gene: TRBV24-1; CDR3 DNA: TGTGCCACCAGTGATAGGGGCCCCCCGGCCACTGAAGCTTTCTTT; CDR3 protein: CATSDRGPPATEAFF
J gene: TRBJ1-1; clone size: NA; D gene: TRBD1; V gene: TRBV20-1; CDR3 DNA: TGCAGTGCTAGAGAGGAGGGGGCGCGAGTAGCTTTCTTT; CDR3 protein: CSAREEGARVAFF
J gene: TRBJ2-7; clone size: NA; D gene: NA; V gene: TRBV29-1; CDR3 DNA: TGCAGCGTTGAAGGAGCGGGCGAGCAGTACTTC; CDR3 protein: CSVEGAGEQYF
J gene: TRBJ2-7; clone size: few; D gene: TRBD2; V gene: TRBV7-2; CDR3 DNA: TGTGCCAGCAGCTTAAACGGCGGGAGCGGCTACGAGCAGTACTTC; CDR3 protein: CASSLNGGSGYEQYF
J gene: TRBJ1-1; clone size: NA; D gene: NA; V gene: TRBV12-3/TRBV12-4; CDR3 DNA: TGTGCCAGCAGTTTAAGGGCAGGGTCTGGGAACACTGAAGCTTTCTTT; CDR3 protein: CASSLRAGSGNTEAFF
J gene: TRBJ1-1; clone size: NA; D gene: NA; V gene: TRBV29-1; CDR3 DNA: TGCAGCGTTGAAGACGGTGGGACTGAAGCTTTCTTT; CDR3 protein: CSVEDGGTEAFF
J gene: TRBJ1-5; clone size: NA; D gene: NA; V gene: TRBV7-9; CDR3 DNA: TGTGCCAGCAGTTCAGGGGAAAACAATCAGCCCCAGCATTTT; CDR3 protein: CASSSGENNQPQHF
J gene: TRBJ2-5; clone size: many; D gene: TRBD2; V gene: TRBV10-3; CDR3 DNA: TGTGCCATCAGTAGCGGGAGGACTCAAGAGACCCAGTACTTC; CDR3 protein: CAISSGRTQETQYF
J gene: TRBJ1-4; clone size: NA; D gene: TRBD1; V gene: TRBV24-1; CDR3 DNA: TGTGCCACCAGTGAGAAAGGACAGGGTAATGAAAAACTGTTTTTT; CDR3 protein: CATSEKGQGNEKLFF
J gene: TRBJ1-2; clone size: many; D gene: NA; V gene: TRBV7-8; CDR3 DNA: TGTGCCAGCAGCTCCCGCGGCCTGCTAAACACCTTC; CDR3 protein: CASSSRGLLNTF
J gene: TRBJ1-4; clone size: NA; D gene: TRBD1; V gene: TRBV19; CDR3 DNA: TGTGCCAGTAGTCCGTCGACAGGGGGGACTGGAAAACTGTTTTTT; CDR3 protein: CASSPSTGGTGKLFF
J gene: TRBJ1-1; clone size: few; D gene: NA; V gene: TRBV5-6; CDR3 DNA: TGTGCCAGCAGCTTCAGTCGAGCTGAAGCTTTCTTT; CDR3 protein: CASSFSRAEAFF
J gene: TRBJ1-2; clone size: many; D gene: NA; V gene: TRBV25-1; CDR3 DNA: TGTGCCAGCAGTGACCCTCCGACCTATGGCTACACCTTC; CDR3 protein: CASSDPPTYGYTF
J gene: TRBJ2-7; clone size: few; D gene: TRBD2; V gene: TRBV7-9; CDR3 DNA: TGTGCCAGCAGCCAGGGACTAGCTGACTACGAGCAGTACTTC; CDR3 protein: CASSQGLADYEQYF
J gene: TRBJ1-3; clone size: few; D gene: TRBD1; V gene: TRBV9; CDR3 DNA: TGTGCCAGCAGCGTAGTGGGACAGGCAAACTCTGGAAACACCATATATTTT; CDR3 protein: CASSVVGQANSGNTIYF
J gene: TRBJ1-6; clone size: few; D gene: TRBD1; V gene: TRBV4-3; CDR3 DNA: TGCGCCAGCAGCCAAGATTGGGGACAGAATTCACCCCTCCACTTT; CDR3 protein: CASSQDWGQNSPLHF
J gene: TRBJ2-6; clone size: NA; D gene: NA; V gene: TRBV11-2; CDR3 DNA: TGTGCCGGCAGCGTGAGTGGGGGCAACGTCCTGACTTTC; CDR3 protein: CAGSVSGGNVLTF
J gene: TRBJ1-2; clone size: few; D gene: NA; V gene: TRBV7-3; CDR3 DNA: TGTGCCAGCAGCTTAGTTGCAGATGGCTACACCTTC; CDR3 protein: CASSLVADGYTF
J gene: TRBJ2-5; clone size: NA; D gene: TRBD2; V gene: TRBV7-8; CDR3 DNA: TGTGCCAGCAGCCTCCCGGGACTAGCGCAAGAGACCCAGTACTTC; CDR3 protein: CASSLPGLAQETQYF
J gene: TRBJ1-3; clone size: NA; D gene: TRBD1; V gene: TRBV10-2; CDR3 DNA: TGCGCCAGCAAACAGGGGTCGGGAAACACCATATATTTT; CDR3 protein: CASKQGSGNTIYF
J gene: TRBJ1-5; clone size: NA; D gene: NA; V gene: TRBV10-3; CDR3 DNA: TGTGCCATCAGTGAGACAGTGCCCAATAGCAATCAGCCCCAGCATTTT; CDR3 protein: CAISETVPNSNQPQHF
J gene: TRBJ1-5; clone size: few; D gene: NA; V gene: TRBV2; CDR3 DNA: TGTGCCAGCAGGCCCCTCGCGAGGAACGACAATCAGCCCCAGCATTTT; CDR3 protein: CASRPLARNDNQPQHF
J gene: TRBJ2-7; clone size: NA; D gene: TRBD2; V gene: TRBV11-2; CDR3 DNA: TGTGCCAGCAGTCCTATTAGCGGGAGCTCCTACGAGCAGTACTTC; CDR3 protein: CASSPISGSSYEQYF
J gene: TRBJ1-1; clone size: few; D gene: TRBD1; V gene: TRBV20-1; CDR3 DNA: TGCAGTGCTAGAGCCATGACAGGGCCGAACACTGAAGCTTTCTTT; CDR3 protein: CSARAMTGPNTEAFF
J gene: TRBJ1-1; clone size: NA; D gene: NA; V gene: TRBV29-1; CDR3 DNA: TGCAGCGTAGGCTCGAACACTGAAGCTTTCTTT; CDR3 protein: CSVGSNTEAFF
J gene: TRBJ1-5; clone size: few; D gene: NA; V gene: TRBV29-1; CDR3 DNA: TGCAGCGACCGGGGGGTGGAGGTCTATAGCAATCAGCCCCAGCATTTT; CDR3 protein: CSDRGVEVYSNQPQHF
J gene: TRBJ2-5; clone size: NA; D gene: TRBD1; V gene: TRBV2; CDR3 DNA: TGTGCCAGCCGACCGGGACAGAATCAGCCCCAGTACTTC; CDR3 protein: CASRPGQNQPQYF
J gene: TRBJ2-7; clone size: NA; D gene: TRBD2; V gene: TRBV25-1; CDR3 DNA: TGTGCCAGCAGCCAAGCGGGACGGGGGAACTACGAGCAGTACTTC; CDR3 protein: CASSQAGRGNYEQYF
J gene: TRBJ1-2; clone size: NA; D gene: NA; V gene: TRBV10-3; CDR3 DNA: TGTGCCATCAGTCAGGTTGGAGGGGGCTACACCTTC; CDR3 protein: CAISQVGGGYTF
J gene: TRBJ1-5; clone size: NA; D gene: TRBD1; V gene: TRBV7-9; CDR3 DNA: TGTGCCAGCAGCCCCCAAGGGGGCAGGGGGACTCAGCCCCAGCATTTT; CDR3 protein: CASSPQGGRGTQPQHF
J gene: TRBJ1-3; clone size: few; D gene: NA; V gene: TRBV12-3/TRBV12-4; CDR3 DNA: TGTGCCAGCAGTTTGCCGTTAACTGGAAACACCATATATTTT; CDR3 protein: CASSLPLTGNTIYF
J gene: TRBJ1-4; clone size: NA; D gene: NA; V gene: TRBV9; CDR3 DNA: TGTGCCAGCAGCCCCGGACAAGCAACTAATGAAAAACTGTTTTTT; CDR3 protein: CASSPGQATNEKLFF
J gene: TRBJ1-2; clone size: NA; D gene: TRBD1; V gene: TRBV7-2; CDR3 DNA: TGTGCCAGCATCGGCACAGGGGGCTATGGCTACACCTTC; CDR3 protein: CASIGTGGYGYTF